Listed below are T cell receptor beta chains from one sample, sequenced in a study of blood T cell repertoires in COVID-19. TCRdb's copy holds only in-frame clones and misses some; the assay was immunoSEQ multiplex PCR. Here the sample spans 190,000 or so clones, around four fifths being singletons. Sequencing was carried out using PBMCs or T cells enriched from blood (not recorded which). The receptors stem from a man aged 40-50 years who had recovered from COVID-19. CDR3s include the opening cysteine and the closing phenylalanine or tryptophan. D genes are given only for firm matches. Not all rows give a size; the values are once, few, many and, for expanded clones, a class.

CDR3 protein: CASSSDRRSGANVLTF
CDR3 DNA: TGTGCCAGCAGTTCGGACAGGCGCTCTGGGGCCAACGTCCTGACTTTC
J gene: TRBJ2-6
D gene: TRBD1
clone size: once
V gene: TRBV14

CDR3 protein: CASRRPGQGIGNTEAFF
CDR3 DNA: TGCGCCAGCAGAAGGCCGGGACAGGGGATTGGGAACACTGAAGCTTTCTTT
J gene: TRBJ1-1
D gene: TRBD1
clone size: .
V gene: TRBV5-1

CDR3 protein: CASSRDSYEQYF
CDR3 DNA: TGTGCCAGCAGTCGGGACAGCTACGAGCAGTACTTC
J gene: TRBJ2-7
D gene: TRBD1
clone size: once
V gene: TRBV5-4

CDR3 protein: CASSPRGGPGQLNQPQHF
CDR3 DNA: TGCGCCAGCAGCCCCCGCGGGGGCCCGGGACAACTCAATCAGCCCCAGCATTTT
J gene: TRBJ1-5
D gene: .
clone size: .
V gene: TRBV4-1

CDR3 protein: CAISESIAGNTEAFF
CDR3 DNA: TGTGCCATCAGTGAGTCGATAGCGGGGAACACTGAAGCTTTCTTT
J gene: TRBJ1-1
D gene: .
clone size: .
V gene: TRBV10-3

CDR3 protein: CASSPSKVTGIMNTEAFF
CDR3 DNA: TGTGCCAGCTCACCTTCGAAGGTTACAGGGATTATGAACACTGAAGCTTTCTTT
J gene: TRBJ1-1
D gene: .
clone size: few
V gene: TRBV18

CDR3 protein: CASSSHLWDYFSPLHF
CDR3 DNA: TGTGCCAGCAGCTCCCATCTCTGGGACTATTTTTCACCCCTCCACTTT
J gene: TRBJ1-6
D gene: .
clone size: .
V gene: TRBV7-9

CDR3 protein: CASSLSGDNEQFF
CDR3 DNA: TGTGCCAGCAGCCTTAGCGGGGACAATGAGCAGTTCTTC
J gene: TRBJ2-1
D gene: TRBD2
clone size: .
V gene: TRBV5-8

CDR3 protein: CASTPLEQLSYEQYF
CDR3 DNA: TGTGCCAGCACTCCCTTGGAACAGCTGTCCTACGAGCAGTACTTC
J gene: TRBJ2-7
D gene: .
clone size: .
V gene: TRBV5-5

CDR3 protein: CASRRGNTNYGYTF
CDR3 DNA: TGTGCCAGCAGACGAGGGAATACTAACTATGGCTACACCTTC
J gene: TRBJ1-2
D gene: .
clone size: .
V gene: TRBV6-5

CDR3 protein: CASSLAISGGIYEQYF
CDR3 DNA: TGCGCCAGCAGCTTGGCCATCTCGGGGGGCATCTACGAGCAGTACTTC
J gene: TRBJ2-7
D gene: .
clone size: few
V gene: TRBV5-1

CDR3 protein: CASSHAAIPGQGFSYEQYF
CDR3 DNA: TGCGCCAGCAGCCACGCTGCTATACCGGGACAGGGGTTCTCCTACGAGCAGTACTTC
J gene: TRBJ2-7
D gene: TRBD1
clone size: .
V gene: TRBV4-1